One T cell receptor (beta chain) is described in this entry. The identical CDR3 is also encoded by other nucleotide sequences in the sample. The data belong to a study of blood T cell repertoires in COVID-19. The wider study: Acute-phase and convalescent COVID-19 samples originated in the United States, Italy and Spain. PBMCs, B-cell-depleted T cells, or T cells provided the cDNA or gDNA that made up the material.

Per the germline V gene, CDR1 is KGHSH and CDR2 is LQKENI. The CDR3 length is 14 residues. Unmatched junction bases numbered 5, after V lost 2 bases and J lost 7 bases. Authors' data handling: Reference gene primer amplification in the assay estimated nucleated cell counts. Some clones are missing from TCRdb's copy, which holds only in-frame ones; the method was immunoSEQ multiplex PCR. The V and J calls and the clone size are those of that table, but D and trimming were determined from the DNA. The table shows about 180,000 clones, with over 75% occurring only once. The sequencing input was peripheral blood. The TCR comes from a human donor with active or convalescent COVID-19. The donor label of this sample is uncertain. The V call is TRBV18, the J call TRBJ2-7; the match to TRBD1 covers 10 bases. Here the CDR3 reads CASSPGTGAREQYF. The CDR3 bases are TGTGCCAGCTCACCAGGGACAGGGGCGAGAGAGCAGTACTTC.